This T cell receptor (beta chain) originates from a study of cytomegalovirus exposure and HLA in healthy donors. Study as a whole: An early data release held around 80 million unique TCRs from HLA-typed donors. Study conclusions and caveats: The study listed roughly 160 cytomegalovirus-associated TCR beta chains. TCR beta chains associated with HLA were, in a later analysis, more clonally expanded than equally common others.

Primers included in the PCR were 60 Vbeta and 13 Jbeta primers. This table comes from immunoSEQ multiplex PCR, and its TCRdb copy is limited to in-frame clones, with some not included. This table holds 120,000 to 150,000 clones, 79% found once. The CDR3 consists of 14 residues. Germline CDR1 reads LNHDA; CDR2 reads SQIVND (reference sequence). The germline V and J ends were trimmed by 3 bases and 6 bases, with 11 bases remaining between them. With respect to this clone: The antigen remains undetermined.

The specimen was PBMCs. The rearrangement links TRBV19 to TRBJ1-4, with D perhaps matching TRBD1 (6 bases). This receptor was identified in a man aged 18-30 years in good health and CMV-seronegative. The CDR3: CASSIGQGYEKLFF. The CDR3, as DNA: TGTGCCAGTAGTATTGGCCAGGGGTATGAAAAACTGTTTTTT.